This TCR beta chain was recovered during a study of CD8+ T cells in alopecia areata. Sequencing used cDNA as its template, made by extracting RNA and reverse transcribing it. Using immunoSEQ multiplex PCR, the repertoire was profiled, and TCRdb retains in-frame clones only, with some absent. Of hundreds of thousands of clones in the sample, 67% were seen once. This TCR derives from a human donor with alopecia areata. The sequencing used CD4+ T cells sorted from blood, collected at week 0.

CDR3 DNA sequence: TGTGCCAGCAGCTCCGGGACCAACTACAATGAGCAGTTCTTC. Translated: CASSSGTNYNEQFF. The chain has TRBV7-8 and TRBJ2-1; D is tentatively TRBD1 or TRBD2 (5 bases each). V dropped 4 bases and J dropped 3 bases, with 10 bases sitting between them. Germline CDR1 is SGHVS and CDR2 is FQNEAQ. The CDR3 extends over 14 amino acids.